The clone carrying this T cell receptor (beta chain) was detected many times. This entry is derived from a study of human T cells and chemical hapten exposure. Overall study: Upper back patch tests used 0.01% DPC, scored after 6 days.

The CDR3 has 14 residues. The V and J ends lost 5 bases and 3 bases respectively, with 11 bases between them. Germline values: CDR1 SGHAT, CDR2 FQNNGV. Time point defined: patch test 2, 6 weeks after DPC sensitization. The treatment is: therapeutic diphenylcyclopropenone sensitization with weekly scalp DPC. Donation of samples came from alopecia patients who were 18 to 70 years old and suitable for DPC. Unseparated into fractions, whole blood served as the source from which total RNA was extracted. TCRdb used MiXCR to reprocess the RACE reads, holding one entry per CDR3 protein. The table shows more than 80,000 distinct CDR3 sequences, with more than 9% occurring only once.

This specimen was whole blood, taken in connection with sensitization to the hapten diphenylcyclopropenone (DPC). V usage is TRBV11-2 and J usage is TRBJ1-5; tentative D call: TRBD1 (6 bases). This receptor was obtained from a woman in her 50s with alopecia areata. Some clones in this sample may be carry-over from other donors' samples. In DNA, the CDR3 is TGTGCCAGCAGCCCGGACAGCCTCAATCAGCCCCAGCATTTT. Protein product: CASSPDSLNQPQHF.